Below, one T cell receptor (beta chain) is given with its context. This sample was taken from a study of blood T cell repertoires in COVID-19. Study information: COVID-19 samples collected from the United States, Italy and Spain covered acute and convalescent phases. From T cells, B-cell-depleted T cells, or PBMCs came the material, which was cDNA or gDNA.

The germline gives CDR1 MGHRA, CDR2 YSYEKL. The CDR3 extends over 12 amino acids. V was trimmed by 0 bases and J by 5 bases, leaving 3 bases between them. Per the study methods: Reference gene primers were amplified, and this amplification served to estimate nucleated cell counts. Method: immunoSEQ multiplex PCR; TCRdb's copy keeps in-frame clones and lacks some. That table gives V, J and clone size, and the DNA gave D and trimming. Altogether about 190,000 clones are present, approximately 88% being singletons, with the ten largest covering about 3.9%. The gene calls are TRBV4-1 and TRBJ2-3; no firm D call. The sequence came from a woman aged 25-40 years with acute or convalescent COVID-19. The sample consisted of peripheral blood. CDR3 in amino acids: CASSQDVDTQYF. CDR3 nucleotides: TGCGCCAGCAGCCAAGACGTAGATACGCAGTATTTT.